The 32 T cell receptor beta chains below come from one sample, sequenced in a study of blood T cell repertoires in COVID-19. Data came from immunoSEQ multiplex PCR; TCRdb stores just in-frame clones and leaves some out. The sample consists of 410,000 or so clones, around nine tenths of them appearing once. The sequencing input was peripheral blood. Receptor source: a woman in her thirties or forties with COVID-19, enrolled during active disease.

This chain uses TRBV19 with TRBJ2-5, with D maybe TRBD1 (6 bases). Per the germline V gene, CDR1 is LNHDA and CDR2 is SQIVND (reference sequence). There are 12 residues in the CDR3. Trimming took 6 bases from V and 5 from J, leaving 10 bases between them. The CDR3 coding sequence is TGTGCCAGTAGCCCCCAGGGGGAGACCCAGTACTTC. This translates into CASSPQGETQYF.

V is TRBV27 and J is TRBJ1-5; maybe TRBD1 (5 bases). CDR3 length: 13 amino acids. The V end lost 5 bases, the J end lost 5 bases, and 10 bases lay between the germline ends. Germline loops: CDR1 MNHEY, CDR2 SMNVEV (reference sequence). The CDR3 reads CASSSQGYQPQHF. In DNA form, the CDR3 reads TGTGCCAGCAGTAGTCAGGGATATCAGCCCCAGCATTTT.

This chain links TRBV10-3 with TRBJ1-3, with D perhaps TRBD1 (5 bases). Trimming left V 3 bases short and J 0 bases short, with 9 bases between. Germline V gene lookup returns CDR1 ENHRY and CDR2 SYGVKD. The CDR3 extends over 15 amino acids. CDR3 bases: TGTGCCATCAGTGACAGGGTGGGCTCTGGAAACACCATATATTTT. It yields the protein CAISDRVGSGNTIYF.

The V call is TRBV9, the J call TRBJ2-2, with TRBD1 identical over 7 bases. Trimming cost V 4 bases and J 0 bases; bases outside gene matches: 3. Germline V lookup: CDR1 SGDLS, CDR2 YYNGEE. The CDR3 consists of 15 residues. CDR3 region: CASSSQGANTGELFF. The CDR3 DNA sequence: TGTGCCAGCAGCTCCCAGGGGGCGAACACCGGGGAGCTGTTTTTT.

V usage is TRBV25-1 and J usage is TRBJ1-6, with TRBD1 matching over 10 bases. The length of the CDR3 is 17 residues. CDR1 is MGHDK, CDR2 SYGVNS, per germline. The V and J ends lost 3 bases and 9 bases, in that order; junction bases with no gene match: 11. The CDR3 here is CASSDRSLGTGVSPLHF. CDR3 nucleotides: TGTGCCAGCAGTGATAGATCCCTCGGGACAGGGGTTTCACCCCTCCACTTT.

The gene calls are TRBV12-3 or TRBV12-4 and TRBJ2-4; possible D gene TRBD1, 5 bases. The CDR3 length is 12 residues. V was shortened by 5 bases and J by 9 bases, with 11 bases between the two germline ends. The CDR3 reads CASSKPQGIQYF. Here the CDR3 DNA reads TGTGCCAGCAGTAAGCCCCAGGGCATTCAGTACTTC.

This chain joins TRBV6-2 or TRBV6-3 and TRBJ1-2, with TRBD1 matching 8 bases. The CDR3 is 16 residues long. V lost 2 bases, J lost 2 bases, and 7 bases stayed unmatched. The germline CDR1 and CDR2 sequences are MNHEY and SVGEGT. The CDR3 DNA follows: TGTGCCAGCAGTTACCTTGACAGGGGAGAAAACTATGGCTACACCTTC. Protein product: CASSYLDRGENYGYTF.

J is TRBJ2-1 and V is TRBV15; D is ambiguous. Germline V CDR1 and CDR2: LNHNV, YYDKDF (reference sequence). Trimming left V 0 bases short and J 7 bases short, with 7 bases between. CDR3 length: 13 amino acids. The CDR3 bases are TGTGCCACCAGCAGAGATAGGCGGAATGAGCAGTTCTTC. It codes for CATSRDRRNEQFF. The full variable domain, in which reference TRBV15 and TRBJ2-1 provide the parts outside the CDR3, is DAMVIQNPRYQVTQFGKPVTLSCSQTLNHNVMYWYQQKSSQAPKLLFHYYDKDFNNEADTPDNFQSRRPNTSFCFLDIRSPGLGDTAMYLCATSRDRRNEQFFGPGTRLTVL.

The genes are TRBV25-1 and TRBJ2-5; TRBD1 agrees at 7 bases. V lost 4 bases to trimming and J lost 4 bases; unmatched junction nucleotides: 6. The CDR3 is 14 amino acids. CDR1 and CDR2 (germline): MGHDK, SYGVNS. The CDR3 DNA follows: TGTGCCAGCAGTGCCCCGACAGGGACAGAGACCCAGTACTTC. Protein product: CASSAPTGTETQYF.

V and J are TRBV11-3 and TRBJ2-7; D ambiguous. The CDR3 has 13 amino acids. The germline CDR1 and CDR2 sequences are SGHNT and YENEEA. Between the trimmed V and J ends, which lost 1 base and 0 bases, there was a span of 4 bases. The CDR3 reads CASSLGSSYEQYF. In DNA, the CDR3 is TGTGCCAGCAGCTTAGGTAGCTCCTACGAGCAGTACTTC.

The chain recombines TRBV5-5 with TRBJ1-3; D unresolved. Germline V gives CDR1 SGHKS, CDR2 YYEKEE (reference sequence). The CDR3 contains 17 residues. Trimming shortened V by 0 bases and J by 2 bases, and 15 bases separated the two germline ends. The CDR3 region has the DNA TGTGCCAGCAGCTTGGTCCGGGTCGAGACTGCTGGAAACACCATATATTTT. Amino acid sequence: CASSLVRVETAGNTIYF. Full variable domain (remainder filled in from reference TRBV5-5 and TRBJ1-3): DAGVTQSPTHLIKTRGQQVTLRCSPISGHKSVSWYQQVLGQGPQFIFQYYEKEERGRGNFPDRFSARQFPNYSSELNVNALLLGDSALYLCASSLVRVETAGNTIYFGEGSWLTVV.

On this clone: At one end the junction does not follow the germline gene, possibly because of a read error. The chain employs TRBV7-7 and TRBJ2-1; D possibly corresponds to TRBD1 (6 bases). This CDR3 spans 15 amino acids. From germline, CDR1 is SSHAT and CDR2 FNYEAQ (reference sequence). The CDR3 DNA sequence: TGTGCTAGCAGCTTAGCGCAGGGGTCCTACAATGAGCAGTTCTTC. Protein: CASSLAQGSYNEQFF.

This clone was found once. V is TRBV7-9 and J is TRBJ2-5, with a tentative D call TRBD2 (7 bases). Trimming removed 1 base at V and 3 bases at J, with 12 bases between. CDR1 is SEHNR, CDR2 FQNEAQ, per germline (reference sequence). The CDR3 loop spans 15 amino acids. CDR3 residues: CASSLGTGTKETQYF. The DNA for the CDR3 is TGTGCCAGCAGCTTAGGAACAGGGACTAAAGAGACCCAGTACTTC.

This chain links TRBV19 with TRBJ1-1; maybe TRBD1 (5 bases). The ends were cut back, 5 bases at V and 0 bases at J, with 13 bases in the middle. Germline V gene sequence: CDR1 LNHDA, CDR2 SQIVND (reference sequence). CDR3 size: 15 residues. Written as DNA, the CDR3 is TGTGCCAGTAGTCCCCGACAGCCCTTGAACACTGAAGCTTTCTTT. Translating it yields CASSPRQPLNTEAFF.

V is TRBV6-5 and J is TRBJ2-2, with D possibly matching TRBD2 (6 bases). Germline V gene sequence: CDR1 MNHEY, CDR2 SVGAGI. CDR3 length equals 15 residues. Trimming cost V 2 bases and J 0 bases, with 7 bases left between them. In DNA form, the CDR3 reads TGTGCCAGCAGTTACCGCGGGACGAACACCGGGGAGCTGTTTTTT. Translated: CASSYRGTNTGELFF.

This clone appeared a few times. The V call is TRBV3-1 (or the pseudogene TRBV3-2), the J call TRBJ2-1; 9 bases fit TRBD2. This CDR3 is 15 amino acids long. Trimming removed 1 base from V and 9 bases from J; junction bases left unmatched: 7. Germline V gene sequence: CDR1 LGHDT, CDR2 YNNKEL (reference sequence). The CDR3, as DNA: TGTGCCAGCAGCCAAGGAGTAGCGGGAGCTGGTGAGCAGTTCTTC. Its protein is CASSQGVAGAGEQFF.

This chain joins TRBV7-6 and TRBJ1-2, with D possibly matching TRBD1 (6 bases). Germline CDR1 is SGHVS and CDR2 is FNYEAQ. V lost 5 bases and J lost 3, with 16 bases in between. This CDR3 spans 15 amino acids. In DNA, the CDR3 is TGTGCCAGCAGCCCCTCCGCAGGGGACCACTATGGCTACACCTTC. Amino acid sequence: CASSPSAGDHYGYTF.

The chain links TRBV4-3 to TRBJ2-3; 10 bases are a match to TRBD2. Trimming took 0 bases from V and 1 from J; bases not matched to a gene: 7. Germline V gives CDR1 LGHNA, CDR2 YSLEER. This CDR3 has 18 amino acids. CDR3 sequence: CASSQDLASGGRTDTQYF. The DNA of the CDR3 is TGCGCCAGCAGCCAAGATTTGGCTAGCGGGGGCCGCACAGATACGCAGTATTTT.

The rearrangement joins TRBV30 to TRBJ2-6, with TRBD1 identical over 7 bases. The V gene's germline CDR1 is GTSNPN and CDR2 SVGIG (reference sequence). The V segment lost 3 bases and the J segment 0 bases; nucleotides outside the gene matches: 5. The CDR3 is 16 residues long. CDR3 DNA: TGTGCCTGGAGCGACAGGGTCAGCTCTGGGGCCAACGTCCTGACTTTC. Translated: CAWSDRVSSGANVLTF. Looking up the rest from reference TRBV30 and TRBJ2-6 gives the full variable domain: SQTIHQWPATLVQPVGSPLSLECTVEGTSNPNLYWYRQAAGRGLQLLFYSVGIGQISSEVPQNLSASRPQDRQFILSSKKLLLSDSGFYLCAWSDRVSSGANVLTFGAGSRLTVL.

The CDR3 nucleotides read TGCGCCAGCAGCCAAGATTGGGGACAGGATCAGCCCCAGCATTTT. Its translation is CASSQDWGQDQPQHF. The rearrangement links TRBV4-3 to TRBJ1-5; 8 bases are shared with TRBD1. The V segment lost 0 bases and the J segment 5 bases; nucleotides outside the gene matches: 3. The CDR3 has 15 amino acids. Germline loops: CDR1 LGHNA, CDR2 YSLEER.

This chain links TRBV19 with TRBJ1-6; D uncertain. V was pared by 3 bases and J by 7 bases, with 7 bases between. The CDR3 has 13 residues. In germline, CDR1 is LNHDA, CDR2 SQIVND (reference sequence). In nucleotides, the CDR3 is TGTGCCAGTAGTATCGAGGAGAATTCACCCCTCCACTTT. Amino acids: CASSIEENSPLHF. Based on the CDR3 plus reference TRBV19 and TRBJ1-6, the full variable domain is DGGITQSPKYLFRKEGQNVTLSCEQNLNHDAMYWYRQDPGQGLRLIYYSQIVNDFQKGDIAEGYSVSREKKESFPLTVTSAQKNPTAFYLCASSIEENSPLHFGNGTRLTVT.

V gene TRBV2 combines with J gene TRBJ1-2, with 7 nucleotides matching TRBD1. CDR1 is SNHLY, CDR2 FYNNEI, per germline. The J segment lost 7 bases and the V segment lost 5 bases, leaving 10 bases of the junction unmatched. This CDR3 has 14 amino acids. For the CDR3, the DNA is TGTGCCAGCAGTAACAGGGGTGTCACTCTTGGCTACACCTTC. Protein sequence: CASSNRGVTLGYTF.

This chain links TRBV9 with TRBJ1-2; a possible D gene is TRBD1 (5 bases). Germline lookup yields CDR1 SGDLS and CDR2 YYNGEE. The CDR3 spans 14 residues. V dropped 3 bases and J dropped 6 bases, with 15 bases sitting between them. The DNA for the CDR3 is TGTGCCAGCAGCGCCTATCAGGGAAGGCATGGCTACACCTTC. Residues: CASSAYQGRHGYTF.

The chain joins TRBV7-3 to TRBJ2-1; D not certain. The CDR3 extends over 15 amino acids. The germline V and J ends were trimmed by 1 base and 2 bases, with 9 bases remaining between them. Germline V gene lookup returns CDR1 SGHTA and CDR2 FQGTGA. CDR3 sequence (DNA): TGTGCCAGCAGCTTAAGCCAAGCACCCTACAATGAGCAGTTCTTC. Encoded protein: CASSLSQAPYNEQFF.

This clone was counted once. CDR3 protein: CASSLSGVMRNQPQHF. CDR3 coding DNA: TGTGCCAGCAGTTTATCGGGTGTCATGAGGAATCAGCCCCAGCATTTT. The V gene is TRBV27, the J gene TRBJ1-5; D is ambiguous. The length of the CDR3 is 16 residues. With 0 bases removed from V and 4 bases from J, the gap between germline ends came to 13 bases. The germline V gene encodes CDR1 MNHEY and CDR2 SMNVEV (reference sequence).

The J gene is TRBJ1-6, the V gene TRBV15; a possible D gene is TRBD1 (6 bases). The germline CDR1 and CDR2 sequences are LNHNV and YYDKDF (reference sequence). There are 13 residues in the CDR3. The ends were cut back, 7 bases at V and 13 bases at J, with 17 bases in the middle. CDR3 residues: CATMQGTLLPLHF. DNA of the CDR3: TGTGCCACCATGCAAGGGACATTACTCCCCCTCCACTTT.

The V call is TRBV9, the J call TRBJ1-2; TRBD1 is a possible D gene (5 bases). Germline V gives CDR1 SGDLS, CDR2 YYNGEE. This CDR3 has 12 residues. Trimming took 0 bases from V and 10 from J, leaving 10 bases between them. The CDR3 sequence: CASSVVGEDYTF. The CDR3 DNA follows: TGTGCCAGCAGCGTAGTAGGGGAGGACTACACCTTC.

The chain recombines TRBV27 with TRBJ1-5, with D tentatively TRBD1 (6 bases). The CDR3 contains 15 residues. Trimming shortened V by 3 bases and J by 6 bases, and 15 bases separated the two germline ends. Germline V gives CDR1 MNHEY, CDR2 SMNVEV (reference sequence). CDR3 region: CASSLGGAATQPQHF. As DNA, the CDR3 is TGTGCCAGCAGTTTGGGGGGGGCTGCGACTCAGCCCCAGCATTTT.

The chain carries TRBV28 and TRBJ1-5; TRBD1 agrees at 9 bases. V dropped 10 bases and J dropped 1; count of bases not matched to a gene: 14. Germline lookup yields CDR1 MDHEN and CDR2 SYDVKM. The CDR3 extends over 17 amino acids. The CDR3 DNA reads TGTGCCATCGCTTCCGGGACAGGGAGTTGGAGCAATCAGCCCCAGCATTTT. It specifies CAIASGTGSWSNQPQHF.

This chain joins TRBV11-2 and TRBJ1-6, with D possibly TRBD1 on 6 matching bases. Between the trimmed V and J ends, which lost 1 base and 9 bases, there was a span of 10 bases. Germline assignment: CDR1 SGHAT and CDR2 FQNNGV. This CDR3 spans 14 amino acids. The CDR3 loop is CASSLAGEGSPLHF. The CDR3 coding sequence is TGTGCCAGCAGCTTAGCAGGGGAGGGTTCACCCCTCCACTTT.

The rearrangement links TRBV3-1 (or the pseudogene TRBV3-2) to TRBJ2-7, with D maybe TRBD2 (6 bases). V shed 1 base and J shed 4 bases, with 17 bases lying between them. From germline, CDR1 is LGHDT and CDR2 YNNKEL (reference sequence). The CDR3 runs to 16 residues. The chain's CDR3 is CASSQGGAIPFYEQYF. In DNA, the CDR3 is TGTGCCAGCAGCCAAGGCGGGGCCATACCCTTTTACGAGCAGTACTTC.

The V and J genes are TRBV14 and TRBJ2-5; 12 bases are a match to TRBD2. Germline CDR1 SGHDN, CDR2 FVKESK. The V gene end was trimmed by 0 bases and the J gene end by 0 bases; junction bases not matched to a gene: 8. The CDR3 consists of 19 residues. The CDR3, as DNA: TGTGCCAGCAGCCAAGATTTCGTGGCTAGCGGGGGGGACCAAGAGACCCAGTACTTC. Translating it yields CASSQDFVASGGDQETQYF.